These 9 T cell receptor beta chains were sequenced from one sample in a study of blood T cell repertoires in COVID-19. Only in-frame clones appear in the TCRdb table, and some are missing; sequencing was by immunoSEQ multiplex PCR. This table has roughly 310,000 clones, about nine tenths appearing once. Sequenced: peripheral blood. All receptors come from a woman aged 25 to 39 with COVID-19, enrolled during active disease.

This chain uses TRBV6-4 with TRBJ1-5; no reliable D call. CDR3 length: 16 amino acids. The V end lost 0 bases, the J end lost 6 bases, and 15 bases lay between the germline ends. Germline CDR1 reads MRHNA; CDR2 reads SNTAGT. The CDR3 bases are TGTGCCAGCAGTGACTCAGCAGGTTATGGAAGTCAGCCCCAGCATTTT. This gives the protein CASSDSAGYGSQPQHF.

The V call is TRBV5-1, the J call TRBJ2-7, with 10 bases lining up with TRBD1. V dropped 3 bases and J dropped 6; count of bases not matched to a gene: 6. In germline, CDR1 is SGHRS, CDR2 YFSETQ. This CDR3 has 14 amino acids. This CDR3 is CASSWDRGDAEQYF. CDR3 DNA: TGCGCCAGCAGCTGGGACAGGGGAGATGCCGAGCAGTACTTC.

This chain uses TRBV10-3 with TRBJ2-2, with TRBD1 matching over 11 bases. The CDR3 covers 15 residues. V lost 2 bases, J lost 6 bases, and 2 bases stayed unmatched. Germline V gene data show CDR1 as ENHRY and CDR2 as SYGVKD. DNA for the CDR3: TGTGCCATCAGTGAGACGGGACAGGGGGCCGGGGAGCTGTTTTTT. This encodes CAISETGQGAGELFF.

The CDR3 reads CASSIRGTLTYNEQFF. DNA of the CDR3: TGTGCCAGTAGTATAAGGGGTACCCTTACCTACAATGAGCAGTTCTTC. V is TRBV19 and J is TRBJ2-1; tentative D call: TRBD1 (5 bases). Trimming stripped 2 bases from V and 2 bases from J, with 13 bases between. This CDR3 is built from 16 residues. Germline CDR1 is LNHDA and CDR2 is SQIVND (reference sequence).

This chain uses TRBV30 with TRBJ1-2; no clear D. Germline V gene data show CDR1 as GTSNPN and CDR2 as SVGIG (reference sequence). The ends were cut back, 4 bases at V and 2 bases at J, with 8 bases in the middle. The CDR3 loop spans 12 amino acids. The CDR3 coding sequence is TGTGCCTGGACTCGGGGAAACTATGGCTACACCTTC. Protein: CAWTRGNYGYTF.

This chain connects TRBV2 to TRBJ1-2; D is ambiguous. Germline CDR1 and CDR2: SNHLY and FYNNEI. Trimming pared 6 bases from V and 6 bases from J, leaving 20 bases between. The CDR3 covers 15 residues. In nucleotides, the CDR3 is TGTGCCAGCAGCCGGGAACGGGCCACCCCGGATGGCTACACCTTC. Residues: CASSRERATPDGYTF.

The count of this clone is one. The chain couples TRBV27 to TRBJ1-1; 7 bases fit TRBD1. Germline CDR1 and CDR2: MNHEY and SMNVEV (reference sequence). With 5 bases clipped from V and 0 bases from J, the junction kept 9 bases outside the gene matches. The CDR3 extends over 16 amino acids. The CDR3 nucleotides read TGTGCCAGCAGTCTCCCGGCAGGGGGAGTGAACACTGAAGCTTTCTTT. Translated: CASSLPAGGVNTEAFF.

The CDR3 loop reads CASSQQLAGAETQYF. The CDR3 DNA is TGTGCCAGCAGCCAGCAACTAGCGGGAGCGGAGACCCAGTACTTC. The chain has TRBV3-1 (or the pseudogene TRBV3-2) and TRBJ2-5; TRBD2 matches at 11 bases. Losses at the gene ends were 3 bases for V and 5 bases for J; bases not matched to a gene: 5. This CDR3 has 15 residues. Germline V CDR1 and CDR2: LGHDT, YNNKEL (reference sequence).

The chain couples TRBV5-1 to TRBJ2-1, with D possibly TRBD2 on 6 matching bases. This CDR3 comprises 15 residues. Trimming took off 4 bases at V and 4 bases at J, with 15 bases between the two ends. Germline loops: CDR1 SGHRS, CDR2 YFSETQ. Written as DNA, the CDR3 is TGCGCCAGCAGCCGGGACTGGGAAGAATACAATGAGCAGTTCTTC. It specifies CASSRDWEEYNEQFF.